This paragraph covers one T cell receptor (beta chain) sequence. Antigen: not known. Germline V lookup: CDR1 ENHRY, CDR2 SYGVKD. This CDR3 comprises 16 residues. The V segment lost 6 bases and the J segment 7 bases; nucleotides outside the gene matches: 8. This sample was included in a study of T cell responses to AZD1222 COVID-19 vaccine. TCRdb keeps only in-frame clones here, not all; method: immunoSEQ multiplex PCR. The data contain under 150,000 clones, 80% to 95% of them singletons. Overall study results and limits: A rise in Spike-specific TCR breadth and depth followed two AZD1222 doses. Clonal diversity may have been underestimated, and the donors were mostly white British, with more females than males. Baseline serostatus was positive in only a handful of AZD1222 recipients. The repertoires were collected only after the peak T cell response.

The source was peripheral blood, collected on day 0 of AZD1222 vaccination. This chain uses TRBV10-3 with TRBJ2-1; 14 nucleotides align to TRBD2. The receptor comes from an adult in good health. The chain's CDR3 is CAISLGLAGAENEQFF. CDR3 coding DNA: TGTGCCATCAGCCTGGGACTAGCGGGAGCGGAAAATGAGCAGTTCTTC.